The next 4 T cell receptor beta chains were all read from a single sample in a study of blood T cell repertoires in COVID-19. Libraries were prepared by immunoSEQ multiplex PCR; TCRdb keeps only in-frame clonotypes and omits some of them. The sample includes about 210,000 clones, around 91% of them seen just once. Source material: peripheral blood. The receptors originated from a woman between 35 and 50 years old with acute or convalescent COVID-19.

The V call is TRBV6-6, the J call TRBJ1-2; the D is unclear. The CDR3 totals 11 residues. CDR1 MNHNY and CDR2 SVGAGI come from the germline V gene (reference sequence). V was shortened by 0 bases and J by 8 bases, with 4 bases between the two germline ends. The CDR3 DNA sequence: TGTGCCAGCAGTTACTCGCAGGGCTACACCTTC. This sequence encodes CASSYSQGYTF.

The J gene is TRBJ1-4, the V gene TRBV5-6; 9 positions match TRBD1. Per germline, CDR1 SGHDT and CDR2 YYEEEE. The CDR3 has 14 amino acids. V lost 3 bases and J lost 14; bases outside the gene matches: 11. CDR3 loop: CASSWGTGQLDLFF. The CDR3 DNA follows: TGTGCCAGCAGCTGGGGGACAGGGCAACTAGATCTGTTTTTT.

V is TRBV6-5 and J is TRBJ1-5; D call uncertain. V lost 6 bases, J lost 2 bases, and 11 bases lay in between. This CDR3 has 14 amino acids. Germline values: CDR1 MNHEY, CDR2 SVGAGI. CDR3 amino acids: CASSKGAGNQPQHF. In nucleotides, the CDR3 is TGTGCCAGCAGCAAGGGAGCCGGCAATCAGCCCCAGCATTTT.

Only one count was recorded for this clone. The same CDR3 also results from other DNA sequences found in this sample. This chain links TRBV9 with TRBJ1-1; D may be TRBD1 (5 bases). The germline V gene has CDR1 SGDLS and CDR2 YYNGEE. The CDR3 runs to 14 residues. V dropped 4 bases and J dropped 5 bases, with 15 bases sitting between them. CDR3: CASSPRGGTTEAFF. Written as DNA, the CDR3 is TGTGCCAGCAGCCCCCGGGGGGGAACGACTGAAGCTTTCTTT.